What follows is one T cell receptor (beta chain) and its context. No antigen is known for it. One base away there is no much larger clone; base qualities are not given. The germline V gene yields MRHNA for CDR1 and SNTAGT for CDR2. Taken from cysteine to phenylalanine, the CDR3 has 16 residues. Only the CDR3 region is kept as DNA, spanning 48 bases read in frame from base 1. Trimmed from V: 3 bases; trimmed from J: 5 bases; junction bases lacking a gene match: 9. The data belong to a study of cytomegalovirus exposure and HLA in healthy donors (dated by TCRdb to 2015 to 2018). About the study as a whole: In an earlier analysis of roughly 500 of the donors, around 290 Gb of sequence data and some 120 million unique TCR beta sequences from about 179 million T cells were reported. Around 320 gigabases of sequencing data and approximately 85 million unique TCR sequences were included in an early release covering around 600 HLA-typed donors. Of the approximately 400 genotyped donors, about 80% fell in the genetic ancestry cluster associated with self-reported Caucasian donors. The study was designed to test whether signatures of past pathogen exposure could be identified by cataloging public T cell receptors. The study used immunosequencing to profile the T cell repertoires of several hundred subjects and linked those repertoires to cytomegalovirus serostatus. A separate validation cohort of about 110 different subjects was used in addition to the 666-subject first cohort. High-throughput TCR immunosequencing, statistical association of individual TCRs with disease status, and machine learning were combined to predict cytomegalovirus infection status. In a later analysis, previously published TCR beta repertoires from more than 500 donors were re-analyzed and high-resolution HLA genotyping was added so that TCR occurrence patterns could be studied. Rather than using new phenotypic data, the later analysis identified candidate immune exposures from TCR beta sequences and from how often those sequences occurred across donors. An earlier analysis of approximately 500 of the donors applied high-throughput TCR beta sequencing to assess whether each TCR beta V gene segment acted as functional or pseudogenic. Alongside the repertoire data, information on donor age, sex, ethnicity and CMV serostatus was compiled. In a later genetic analysis, genome-wide SNP genotypes for about three fifths of the roughly 670 donors were used, and that subset was treated as a discovery cohort. Every discovery cohort repertoire had been produced on one sequencing platform. HLA typing included class I and class II loci at four-digit resolution. The number of donors typed differed by locus, with 629-630 for A, B, C, DRB1 and DQB1, around 500 for DQA1, nearly 610 for DPA1, and over 400 for DPB1. Four to six DR-DQ haplotypes were handled as single units for association and clustering, since linkage in the cohort was strong. Among 300 to 500 genotyped donors of the cohort, an average of around 250,000 unique TCR beta nucleotide sequences was sequenced per donor, of which approximately 18% were non-productive.

The cohort comprised some 730 healthy bone marrow donors. Cohort members were all nominally healthy when sampled, although unrecorded immune exposures were likely present. The donor tested CMV seronegative and was one of the 352 seronegative cohort members. A peripheral blood sample was provided by each donor, and peripheral blood mononuclear cells were used for TCR beta sequencing. The Qiagen DNeasy Blood Extraction Kit was used to extract genomic DNA from the blood cell samples. The method behind the library was the immunoSEQ multiplex PCR assay. A mixture of 60 forward primers for TCR Vbeta segments and 13 reverse primers for TCR Jbeta segments was used in the multiplex PCR. The CDR3 region of rearranged TCR beta genes was amplified from genomic DNA by a multiplex PCR assay. On the Illumina HiSeq System, the amplified TCR beta libraries were sequenced as 87-base-pair reads. The source study handled its data this way. In a later analysis, tens of millions of unique TCR beta chains were counted across the 500 to 850 repertoires, and about 9.9 million of these chains were shared by at least two donors. To remove PCR and sequencing errors, raw reads were error-corrected and collapsed into unique sequences using a nearest-neighbor algorithm that merged closely related sequences. CDR3 sequences were aligned to IMGT reference sequences to assign V, D and J gene segments. For a sequence to be retained, a match of at least six nucleotides to both a V gene segment and a J gene segment was required. A rearrangement counted as productive if the CDR3 had no stop codons and remained in frame with V and J, and every other rearrangement counted as non-productive. CDR3 was defined according to IMGT convention as the region running from the second conserved V-encoded cysteine to the conserved J-encoded phenylalanine. Sequences without an unambiguous match to a single V gene segment were excluded from the earlier analysis of approximately 600 of the donors. An earlier analysis of fewer than 750 of the donors classified V segments as functional when productive rearrangements were above 56.7% and as segregating when the standard deviation between donors was above 5%. A statistical classification framework was built for diagnosing cytomegalovirus status from the catalog of TCR beta chain sequences. In a later analysis, V and J genes were assigned by comparing TCR nucleotide sequences against IMGT/GENE-DB human TR gene sequences. In a later analysis, CDR3 sequences and most-parsimonious VDJ recombination scenarios were assigned using the TCRdist pipeline. In a later analysis, each TCR beta chain was defined by its CDR3 amino acid sequence together with its V-gene family, and reads without a unique V-gene family were excluded. In a later analysis, 450 to 600 highly shared, low-generation-probability nucleotide sequences were removed to address suspected cross-contamination and a sequencing artifact. In a later analysis, a clonal expansion index for each public chain was calculated from normalized within-repertoire ranks of inferred template counts. A later analysis computed generation probabilities with a VDJ recombination model fitted to out-of-frame rearrangements, and checked the results against IGoR. Hypergeometric tests were used in a later analysis to score TCR-TCR, TCR-HLA and TCR-CMV co-occurrence, with a repertoire-size bias correction applied to the TCR pairs. False discovery rates were estimated in a later analysis by permuting HLA or CMV assignments 20 times. In a later analysis, co-occurring TCRs were grouped using DBSCAN, and TCRdist sequence similarity was added for clustering within HLA-allele-positive subsets. Co-occurrence clustering excluded repertoires with fewer than 30,000 or more than 120,000 public chains, plus five with anomalous nucleotide sharing. This immuneACCESS table, as held by TCRdb, lists in-frame sequences with V and J called but not all clones. Of the missing ones, under half trace to an unresolved V gene in checked studies; the others have no known cause. The V and J calls and clone size come from that table; D and trimming were worked out from the DNA. Present in this sample are under 150,000 clones, about four fifths of which were seen just once. The ten largest clonotypes hold around 0.99% of the sample.

General study outcomes and caveats: Three of the identified cytomegalovirus-associated TCR beta chains were confirmed in vitro to be specific for cytomegalovirus antigens. Presence/absence analyses assumed roughly uniform sequencing depth across donors, an assumption that may not hold. In a later analysis, the rate of TCR association differed among HLA loci, with DRB1 alleles having the most associated TCRs and HLA-C alleles having the fewest. A further reported finding was that TCR beta sequences accurately predicted the HLA-A and HLA-B alleles for most subjects in the first cohort. In a later genetic analysis, a missense DCLRE1C variant was associated with V-gene and J-gene trimming of TCR beta chains, and the association was replicated in an independent cohort. Strong co-occurrence of HLA alleles, especially DR and DQ, made assigning TCR associations to individual alleles difficult. CMV serostatus was the only immune exposure information available for the cohort. Because some donors lacked HLA typing at each locus, the association tests relied only on the typed subset. Across donors, most TCR sequences were observed very rarely, whereas some public TCRs were present in many individuals. A later analysis found that HLA-associated TCR beta chains were more clonally expanded and had lower generation probabilities than equally common non-associated chains. Some IMGT-functional V segments, including TRBV6-2 and TRBV6-3, could not be told apart with the 87-base-pair reads, so those segments were excluded. In the study, around 150 TCR beta chains were listed as associated with cytomegalovirus. According to a later analysis, most CMV-associated TCR beta chains appeared to be HLA-restricted, and the HLA associations seemed to be driven largely by CMV exposure. A cluster of highly shared sequence variants was judged likely to represent a technical artifact of the sequencing pipeline. In an earlier analysis of about 600 of the donors, most TCR beta V segments appeared in productive rearrangements about 87% or about 30% of the time, broadly matching IMGT annotations. In a later analysis, several top co-occurrence clusters were reported to appear linked to parvovirus B19, influenza, CMV and Epstein-Barr virus. Compared with the 666-donor mean, donors in an Asian-associated ancestry cluster had fewer N-insertions in productive TCRs, according to a later genetic analysis. It was suggested by the authors that the approach could potentially be generalized to other disease states and immunological phenotypes. The cohort was sequenced for TCR beta chains only, and without alpha or paired-chain data the features that could be detected were limited. The classifier was reported to diagnose cytomegalovirus status with high specificity and sensitivity in both the original cohort and the validation cohort. Correlated functional status among segregating V segments might reflect linkage disequilibrium, but an unknown experimental factor could not be ruled out. The earlier analysis of about 600 of the donors excluded around 17 rarely observed V segments, including chromosome 9 orphons, because counts were too low. At a false discovery rate of 0.05, a later analysis linked roughly 17,000 TCR beta sequences to specific HLA alleles.

The rearrangement combines TRBV6-4 with TRBJ2-3; TRBD2 lines up with 9 middle nucleotides. The sequenced sample was PBMCs. The source of this sequence is a male donor in good health and CMV-seronegative. The sequence in DNA is TGTGCCAGCAGTGAAATGGCGGGGGGGAATATAGATACGCAGTATTTT. This codes for CASSEMAGGNIDTQYF.